These 19 T cell receptor beta chains originate from one sample sequenced in a study of regulatory T cells in long-lasting Graves disease. Time point: newly diagnosed GD, antithyroid drugs for less than 3 months. TCR sequences were obtained from RNA taken from PBMCs. Combining iRepertoire HTBI primers with Arm-PCR of CDR3 regions, the authors built TCR beta libraries. One entry per CDR3 protein, called by TCRdb with MiXCR from the multiplex PCR reads. The sample has more than 300,000 distinct CDR3 sequences, roughly 10% seen once. The data were also submitted as part of a second study, on T cells in Graves' hyperthyroidism and ophthalmopathy.

The specimen was peripheral blood mononuclear cells (PBMCs), collected at new diagnosis, from a patient treated with antithyroid drugs. The receptors derive from a woman between 18 and 29 years old with Graves disease.

This clonotype was seen only a few times. The CDR3 nucleotides are TGCAGCGTTCGGTCTAGCGGGATTTCCGGGGAGCTGTTTTTT. It encodes CSVRSSGISGELFF. V usage is TRBV29-1 and J usage is TRBJ2-2; 9 bases are shared with TRBD2. The CDR3 runs 14 residues. The germline V gene has CDR1 SQVTM and CDR2 ANQGSEA. V was clipped by 5 bases and J by 6 bases; unmatched bases: 7.

This clonotype was seen ten or more times. The V call is TRBV12-3 or TRBV12-4, the J call TRBJ1-4; D perhaps matches TRBD1 (6 bases). Trimming left V 3 bases short and J 8 bases short, with 16 bases between. The CDR3 is 15 residues long. CDR3 region: CASSFTGAYREKLFF. CDR3 DNA: TGTGCCAGCAGTTTTACGGGGGCTTATCGGGAAAAACTGTTTTTT.

There are many counts of this clonotype. The chain uses TRBV18 and TRBJ1-2, with a possible D match to TRBD1 (6 bases). This CDR3 comprises 14 residues. The germline V gene encodes CDR1 KGHSH and CDR2 LQKENI. Trimming took 3 bases from V and 4 from J, leaving 12 bases between them. CDR3 region: CASSPQGKGYGYTF. The CDR3 DNA reads as TGTGCCAGCTCACCGCAGGGGAAAGGCTATGGCTACACCTTC.

The sample holds many counts of this clonotype. This chain links TRBV30 with TRBJ1-2, with 10 positions matching TRBD1. Germline CDR1 reads GTSNPN; CDR2 reads SVGIG (reference sequence). The CDR3 has 14 residues. The V and J ends lost 4 bases and 12 bases, in that order; junction bases with no gene match: 14. The CDR3 DNA sequence: TGTGCCTGGACGGGAACCGACAGGGGGCGCGGCCACACCTTC. Protein sequence: CAWTGTDRGRGHTF.

This clonotype was detected ten times or more. The chain employs TRBV6-2 or TRBV6-3 and TRBJ2-3; no reliable D call. V shed 3 bases and J shed 2 bases, with 24 bases lying between them. In germline, CDR1 is MNHEY, CDR2 SVGEGT. The CDR3 contains 19 residues. The CDR3 nucleotides are TGTGCCAGCAGTTATGATGGGGATCCCCCTCCCCTCTACACAGATACGCAGTATTTT. It translates to CASSYDGDPPPLYTDTQYF.

The chain is built from TRBV29-1 and TRBJ2-2; 12 nucleotides match TRBD2. CDR1 is SQVTM, CDR2 ANQGSEA, per germline. V was clipped by 6 bases and J by 6 bases; unmatched bases: 8. This CDR3 is 15 amino acids long. DNA of the CDR3: TGCAGCGTGCTAAACCTAGCGGGAGGGGCCGGGGAGCTGTTTTTT. The encoded protein is CSVLNLAGGAGELFF.

This clonotype was detected ten times or more. The chain employs TRBV27 and TRBJ2-6; D gene ambiguous. V lost 8 bases to trimming and J lost 4 bases, with 12 bases between them. The CDR3 length is 14 residues. Germline V gives CDR1 MNHEY, CDR2 SMNVEV (reference sequence). CDR3 region: CASLGLAGANVLTF. Written as DNA, the CDR3 is TGTGCCAGCCTAGGGCTGGCGGGGGCCAACGTCCTGACTTTC.

The V gene is TRBV6-1, the J gene TRBJ1-2; D is undetermined. The V and J ends lost 6 bases and 4 bases respectively, with 15 bases between them. The CDR3 contains 14 residues. Germline V lookup: CDR1 MNHNS, CDR2 SASEGT. The CDR3 spells CASSPLQRGYGYTF. DNA for the CDR3: TGTGCCAGCAGCCCACTTCAGCGTGGCTATGGCTACACCTTC.

This clonotype was recorded many times. The gene calls are TRBV19 and TRBJ2-1, with D maybe TRBD1 (9 bases). Germline V lookup: CDR1 LNHDA, CDR2 SQIVND (reference sequence). V dropped 4 bases and J dropped 6 bases, with 28 bases sitting between them. The CDR3 runs 19 residues. This chain's CDR3 is CASSNLDRGASGGPNEQFF. The DNA of the CDR3 is TGTGCCAGTAGTAACCTGGACAGGGGCGCGTCGGGAGGGCCCAATGAGCAGTTCTTC.

This clonotype was counted at least ten times. This sequence joins TRBV7-6 and TRBJ2-2; the D is unclear. The CDR3 extends over 14 amino acids. CDR1 and CDR2 (germline): SGHVS, FNYEAQ. Trimming removed 6 bases from V and 4 bases from J, with 12 bases in between. CDR3 bases: TGTGCCAGCAGTGGAGTATCGGGCACCGGGGAGCTGTTTTTT. This codes for CASSGVSGTGELFF.

This clonotype was seen repeatedly, ten times or more. The V call is TRBV9, the J call TRBJ2-3; a possible D gene is TRBD2 (6 bases). V was trimmed by 5 bases and J by 0 bases, leaving 13 bases between them. CDR1 and CDR2 from the germline V gene are SGDLS and YYNGEE. The length of the CDR3 is 15 residues. The CDR3 nucleotides read TGTGCCAGCAGACACGGACTAATAAGCACAGATACGCAGTATTTT. Translation gives CASRHGLISTDTQYF. The full variable domain, completed using reference TRBV9 and TRBJ2-3, is DSGVTQTPKHLITATGQRVTLRCSPRSGDLSVYWYQQSLDQGLQFLIQYYNGEERAKGNILERFSAQQFPDLHSELNLSSLELGDSALYFCASRHGLISTDTQYFGPGTRLTVL.

V and J are TRBV29-1 and TRBJ1-2, with 11 nucleotides matching TRBD1. Trimming cost V 7 bases and J 6 bases; bases outside gene matches: 13. Germline values: CDR1 SQVTM, CDR2 ANQGSEA. This CDR3 comprises 15 residues. CDR3 loop: CSAHDPGQGVNGYTF. The CDR3 DNA is TGCAGCGCCCATGATCCGGGACAGGGGGTTAATGGCTACACCTTC.

This clonotype was recorded at least ten times. The V gene is TRBV4-3, the J gene TRBJ2-5; D perhaps matches TRBD1 (5 bases). Germline V gene lookup returns CDR1 LGHNA and CDR2 YSLEER. Trimming removed 1 base at V and 5 bases at J, with 11 bases between. The CDR3 loop spans 14 amino acids. The CDR3 reads CASSQAGFKETQYF. The CDR3 nucleotides read TGCGCCAGCAGCCAAGCAGGGTTTAAGGAGACCCAGTACTTC.

This clonotype has at least ten counts. The chain employs TRBV12-3 or TRBV12-4 and TRBJ1-1; no clear D gene. Trimming removed 3 bases at V and 4 bases at J, with 6 bases between. This CDR3 spans 12 amino acids. The CDR3 sequence is CASSFTSTEAFF. The CDR3 nucleotides read TGTGCCAGCAGTTTCACATCCACTGAAGCTTTCTTT.

This clonotype has more than one count but fewer than ten. This sequence joins TRBV29-1 and TRBJ2-5, with D uncertain. CDR1 is SQVTM and CDR2 is ANQGSEA in the germline V gene. This CDR3 has 12 residues. Trimming removed 4 bases from V and 5 bases from J, with 11 bases in between. The CDR3: CSVARGTETQYF. The DNA for the CDR3 is TGCAGCGTTGCGAGAGGAACGGAGACCCAGTACTTC.

The sample holds many counts of this clonotype. The V gene is TRBV12-3 or TRBV12-4, the J gene TRBJ1-1, with D tentatively TRBD1 (5 bases). This CDR3 comprises 15 residues. The V end was cut by 3 bases, the J end by 1 base, with 12 bases between. Written as DNA, the CDR3 is TGTGCCAGCAGTTTTGTCGGCACAGGGAACACTGAAGCTTTCTTT. As protein: CASSFVGTGNTEAFF.

This clonotype was counted many times. CDR3 nucleotides: TGCGCCAGCAGGGACAGTTGGGATGGCAATCAGCCCCAGCATTTT. Its protein product is CASRDSWDGNQPQHF. The chain is built from TRBV10-2 and TRBJ1-5, with a tentative D call TRBD1 (6 bases). Germline values: CDR1 WSHSY, CDR2 SAAADI. Trimming shortened V by 6 bases and J by 2 bases, and 14 bases separated the two germline ends. The CDR3 extends over 15 amino acids.

A few counts support this clonotype. This may stem from a read error, because a much larger clone lies one nucleotide away. The chain combines TRBV12-3 or TRBV12-4 with TRBJ1-4; no firm D call. CDR3 length: 13 residues. Deletions cut 6 bases from V and 8 bases from J, with 13 bases between. The CDR3 is CASSSPLGEKLFF. The CDR3 DNA follows: TGTGCCAGCAGCTCCCCTTTAGGAGAAAAACTGTTTTTT.

This clonotype occurred many times. CDR3 protein: CASSPDRAYEQYF. The CDR3 region has the DNA TGTGCCAGCAGCCCGGACAGGGCCTACGAGCAGTACTTC. The chain joins TRBV3-1 to TRBJ2-7; the match to TRBD1 covers 8 bases. The V and J ends lost 4 bases and 2 bases, in that order; junction bases with no gene match: 1. The CDR3 totals 13 residues. Germline CDR1 and CDR2: LGHDT and YNNKEL (reference sequence).